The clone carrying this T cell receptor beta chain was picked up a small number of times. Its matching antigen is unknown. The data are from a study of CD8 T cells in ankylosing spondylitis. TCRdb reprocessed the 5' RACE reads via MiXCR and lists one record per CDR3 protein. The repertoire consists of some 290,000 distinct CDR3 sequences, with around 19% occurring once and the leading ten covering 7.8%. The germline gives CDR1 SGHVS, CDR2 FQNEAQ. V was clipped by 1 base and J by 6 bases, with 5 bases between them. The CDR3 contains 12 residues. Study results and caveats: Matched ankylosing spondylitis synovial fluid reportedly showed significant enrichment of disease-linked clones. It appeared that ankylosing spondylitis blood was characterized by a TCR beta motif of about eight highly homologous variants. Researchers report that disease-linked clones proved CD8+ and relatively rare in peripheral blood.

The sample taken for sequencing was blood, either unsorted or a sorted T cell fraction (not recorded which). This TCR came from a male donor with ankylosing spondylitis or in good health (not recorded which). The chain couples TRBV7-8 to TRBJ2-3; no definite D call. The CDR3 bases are TGTGCCAGCAGCTTAGGGCTGGATACGCAGTATTTT. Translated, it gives CASSLGLDTQYF.